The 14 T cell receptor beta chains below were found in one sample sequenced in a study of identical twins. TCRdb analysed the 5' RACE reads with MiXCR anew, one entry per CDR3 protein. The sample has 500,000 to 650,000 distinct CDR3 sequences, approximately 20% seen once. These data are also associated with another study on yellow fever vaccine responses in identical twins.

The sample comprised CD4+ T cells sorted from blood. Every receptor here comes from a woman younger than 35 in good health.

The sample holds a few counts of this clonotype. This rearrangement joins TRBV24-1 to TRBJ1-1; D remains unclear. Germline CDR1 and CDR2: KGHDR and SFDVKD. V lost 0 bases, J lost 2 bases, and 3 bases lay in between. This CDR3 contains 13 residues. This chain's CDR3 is CATSDLLNTEAFF. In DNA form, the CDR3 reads TGTGCCACCAGTGATTTGCTCAACACTGAAGCTTTCTTT.

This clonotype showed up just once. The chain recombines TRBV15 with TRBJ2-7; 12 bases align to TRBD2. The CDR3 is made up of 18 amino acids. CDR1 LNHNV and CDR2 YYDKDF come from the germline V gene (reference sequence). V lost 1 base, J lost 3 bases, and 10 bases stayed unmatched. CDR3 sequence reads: CATSRGRTLAGGNYEQYF. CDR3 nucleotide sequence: TGTGCCACCAGCAGAGGAAGAACACTAGCGGGAGGAAACTACGAGCAGTACTTC.

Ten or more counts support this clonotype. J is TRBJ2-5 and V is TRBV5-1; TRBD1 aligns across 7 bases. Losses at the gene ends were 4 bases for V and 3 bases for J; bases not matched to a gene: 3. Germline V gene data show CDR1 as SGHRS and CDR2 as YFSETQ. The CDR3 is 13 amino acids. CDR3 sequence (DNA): TGCGCCAGCAGCAGCGACAGGGAAGAGACCCAGTACTTC. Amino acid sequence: CASSSDREETQYF.

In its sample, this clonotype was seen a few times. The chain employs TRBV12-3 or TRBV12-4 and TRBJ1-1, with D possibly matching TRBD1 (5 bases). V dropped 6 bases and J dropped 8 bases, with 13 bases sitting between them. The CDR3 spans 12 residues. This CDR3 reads CASSRPQGEAFF. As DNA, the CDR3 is TGTGCCAGCAGCCGTCCGCAGGGCGAAGCTTTCTTT.

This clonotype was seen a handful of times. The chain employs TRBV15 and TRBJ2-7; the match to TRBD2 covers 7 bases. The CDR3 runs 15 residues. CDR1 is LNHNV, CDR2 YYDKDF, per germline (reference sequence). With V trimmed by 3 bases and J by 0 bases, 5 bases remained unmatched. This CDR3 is CATSSGLGSSYEQYF. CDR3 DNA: TGTGCCACCAGCAGCGGACTAGGGAGCTCCTACGAGCAGTACTTC. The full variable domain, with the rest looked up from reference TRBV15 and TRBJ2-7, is DAMVIQNPRYQVTQFGKPVTLSCSQTLNHNVMYWYQQKSSQAPKLLFHYYDKDFNNEADTPDNFQSRRPNTSFCFLDIRSPGLGDTAMYLCATSSGLGSSYEQYFGPGTRLTVT.

CDR3 amino acids: CASKGQGRDEQFF. Here the CDR3 DNA reads TGTGCCAGCAAAGGACAGGGTCGCGATGAGCAGTTCTTC. The rearrangement joins TRBV6-1 to TRBJ2-1; 8 nucleotides match TRBD1. The trim removed 7 bases at V and 8 bases at J, leaving 7 bases unmatched. This CDR3 region has 13 residues. Germline V gene sequence: CDR1 MNHNS, CDR2 SASEGT.

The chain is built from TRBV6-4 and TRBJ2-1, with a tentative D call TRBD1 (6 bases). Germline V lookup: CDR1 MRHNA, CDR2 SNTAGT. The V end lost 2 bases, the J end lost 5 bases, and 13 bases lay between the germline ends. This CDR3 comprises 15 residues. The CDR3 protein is CASSDPGTRHNEQFF. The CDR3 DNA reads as TGTGCCAGCAGTGACCCTGGGACAAGGCACAATGAGCAGTTCTTC.

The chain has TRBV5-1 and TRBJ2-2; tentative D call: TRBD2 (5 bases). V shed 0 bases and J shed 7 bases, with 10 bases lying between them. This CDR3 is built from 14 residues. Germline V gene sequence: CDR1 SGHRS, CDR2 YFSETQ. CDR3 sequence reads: CASSLAGDSGELFF. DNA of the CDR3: TGCGCCAGCAGCTTGGCCGGGGATAGCGGGGAGCTGTTTTTT.

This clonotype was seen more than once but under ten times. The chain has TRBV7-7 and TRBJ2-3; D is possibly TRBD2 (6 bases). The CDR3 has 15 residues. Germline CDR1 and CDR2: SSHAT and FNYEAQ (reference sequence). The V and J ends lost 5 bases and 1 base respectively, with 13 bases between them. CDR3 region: CASSTNSGGTDTQYF. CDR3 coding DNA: TGTGCCAGCAGCACAAACTCGGGAGGCACAGATACGCAGTATTTT.

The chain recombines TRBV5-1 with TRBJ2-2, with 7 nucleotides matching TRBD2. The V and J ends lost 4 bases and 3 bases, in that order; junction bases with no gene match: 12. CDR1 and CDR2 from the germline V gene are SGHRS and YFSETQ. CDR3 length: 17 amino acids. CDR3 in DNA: TGCGCCAGCAGCCCCCGGGGTGGACTAGGCGACACCGGGGAGCTGTTTTTT. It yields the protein CASSPRGGLGDTGELFF.

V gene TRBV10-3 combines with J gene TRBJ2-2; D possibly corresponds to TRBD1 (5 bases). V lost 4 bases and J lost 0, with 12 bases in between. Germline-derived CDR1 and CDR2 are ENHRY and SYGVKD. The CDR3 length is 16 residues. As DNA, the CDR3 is TGTGCCATCAGTGGGGGCAGGAGTCCGAACACCGGGGAGCTGTTTTTT. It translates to CAISGGRSPNTGELFF.

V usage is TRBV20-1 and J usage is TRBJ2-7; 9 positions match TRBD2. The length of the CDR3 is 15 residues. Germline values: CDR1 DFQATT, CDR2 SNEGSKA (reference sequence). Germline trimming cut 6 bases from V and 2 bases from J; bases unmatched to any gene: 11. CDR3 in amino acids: CSAQGARGGAYEQYV. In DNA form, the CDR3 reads TGCAGTGCCCAAGGCGCGCGCGGGGGGGCCTACGAGCAGTACGTC.

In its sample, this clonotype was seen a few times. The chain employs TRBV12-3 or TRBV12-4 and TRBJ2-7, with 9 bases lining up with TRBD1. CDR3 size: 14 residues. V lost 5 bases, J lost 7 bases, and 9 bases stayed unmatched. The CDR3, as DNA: TGTGCCAGCAGTCCGGGACAGGGAATCCGAGAGCAGTACTTC. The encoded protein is CASSPGQGIREQYF.

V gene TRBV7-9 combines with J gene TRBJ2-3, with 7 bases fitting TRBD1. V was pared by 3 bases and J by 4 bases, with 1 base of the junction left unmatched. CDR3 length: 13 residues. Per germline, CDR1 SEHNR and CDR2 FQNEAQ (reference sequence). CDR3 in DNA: TGTGCCAGCAGCTTGGGGACAGCAGATACGCAGTATTTT. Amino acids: CASSLGTADTQYF.